The source of this TCR beta chain is a study of CD8+ T cells in alopecia areata. As to treatment: oral pan-JAK inhibitor, 5-10 mg twice daily. A remark on this clone: The antigen remains unidentified.

V was shortened by 3 bases and J by 2 bases, with 10 bases between the two germline ends. Germline V gene data show CDR1 as MNHEY and CDR2 as SMNVEV (reference sequence). The CDR3 loop spans 14 amino acids. RNA extraction and reverse transcription yielded cDNA as sequencing template. Sequencing was performed with immunoSEQ multiplex PCR; in TCRdb, only in-frame clones are kept and a portion is missing. This sample has about 180,000 clones, with around 49% found just once. Findings of the study overall: Possibly because of HLA-related factors, TCR sharing was less clear across patients than in mice.

The clonotype originates from a human donor with alopecia areata. The chain uses TRBV27 and TRBJ1-2, with a weak D call TRBD1 (5 bases). Here the sequenced sample was CD8+ T cells sorted from blood, taken around week 54, from a patient treated with tofacitinib. The CDR3 DNA reads as TGTGCCAGCAGTTTTGGGCGGGGGAACTATGGCTACACCTTC. It encodes CASSFGRGNYGYTF.